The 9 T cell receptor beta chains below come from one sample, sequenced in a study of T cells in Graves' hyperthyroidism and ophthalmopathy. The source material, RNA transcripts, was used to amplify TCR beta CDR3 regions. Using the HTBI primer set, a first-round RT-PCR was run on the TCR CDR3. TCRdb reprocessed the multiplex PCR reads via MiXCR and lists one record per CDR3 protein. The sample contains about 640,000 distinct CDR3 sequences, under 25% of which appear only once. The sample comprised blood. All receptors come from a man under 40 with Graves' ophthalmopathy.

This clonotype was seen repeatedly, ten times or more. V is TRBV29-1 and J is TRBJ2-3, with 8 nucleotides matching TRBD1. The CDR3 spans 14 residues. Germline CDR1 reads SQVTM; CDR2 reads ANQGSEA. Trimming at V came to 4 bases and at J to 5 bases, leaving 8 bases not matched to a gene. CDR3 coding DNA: TGCAGCGTTGGGGGGGACAGGCGGAGAGATACGCAGTATTTT. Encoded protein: CSVGGDRRRDTQYF.

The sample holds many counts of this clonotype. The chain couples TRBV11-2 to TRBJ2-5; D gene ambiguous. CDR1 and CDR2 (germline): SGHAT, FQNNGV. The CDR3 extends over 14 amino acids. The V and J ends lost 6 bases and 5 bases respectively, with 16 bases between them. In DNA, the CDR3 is TGTGCCAGCAGACCGGCAGGCTCCGAGGAGACCCAGTACTTC. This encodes CASRPAGSEETQYF.

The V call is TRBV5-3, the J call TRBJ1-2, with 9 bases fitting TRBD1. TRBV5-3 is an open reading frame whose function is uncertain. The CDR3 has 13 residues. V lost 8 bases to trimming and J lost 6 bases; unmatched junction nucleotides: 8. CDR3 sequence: CASSRTGEHGYTF. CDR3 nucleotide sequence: TGTGCCAGCAGCCGGACAGGGGAACATGGCTACACCTTC.

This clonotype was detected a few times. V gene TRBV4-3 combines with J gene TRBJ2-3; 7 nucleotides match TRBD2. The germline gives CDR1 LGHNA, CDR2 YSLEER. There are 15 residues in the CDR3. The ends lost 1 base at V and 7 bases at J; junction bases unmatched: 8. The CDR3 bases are TGCGCCAGCAGCCAAGTTGGGACCGGGGGGAATACGCAGTATTTT. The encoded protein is CASSQVGTGGNTQYF.

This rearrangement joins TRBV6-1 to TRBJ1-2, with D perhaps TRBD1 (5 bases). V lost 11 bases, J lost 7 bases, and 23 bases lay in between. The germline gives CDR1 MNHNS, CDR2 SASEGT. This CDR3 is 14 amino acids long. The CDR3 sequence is CAGTSGGYIGGYTF. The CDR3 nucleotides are TGTGCCGGGACTTCGGGGGGGTATATTGGTGGCTACACCTTC.

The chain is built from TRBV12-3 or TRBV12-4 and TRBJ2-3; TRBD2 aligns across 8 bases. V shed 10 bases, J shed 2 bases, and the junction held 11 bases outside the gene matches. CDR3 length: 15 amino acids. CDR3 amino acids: CATRRSGGTTDTQYF. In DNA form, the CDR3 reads TGTGCCACCCGCCGAAGCGGGGGAACCACAGATACGCAGTATTTT.

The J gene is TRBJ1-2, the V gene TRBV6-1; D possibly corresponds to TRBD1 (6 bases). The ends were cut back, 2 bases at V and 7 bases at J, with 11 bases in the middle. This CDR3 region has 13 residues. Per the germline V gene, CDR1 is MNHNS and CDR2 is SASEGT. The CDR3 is CASSETGAAGYTF. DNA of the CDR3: TGTGCCAGCAGTGAAACGGGGGCCGCTGGCTACACCTTC.

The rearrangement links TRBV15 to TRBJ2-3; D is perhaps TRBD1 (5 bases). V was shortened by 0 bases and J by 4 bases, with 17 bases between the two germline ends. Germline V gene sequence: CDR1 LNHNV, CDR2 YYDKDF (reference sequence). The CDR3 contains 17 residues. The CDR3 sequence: CATSRDLRGATPDTQYF. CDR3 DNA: TGTGCCACCAGCAGAGATCTAAGGGGTGCCACCCCAGATACGCAGTATTTT.

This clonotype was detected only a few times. CDR3 region: CSGHLGTSEAYNEQFF. The CDR3 region has the DNA TGCAGCGGTCATTTAGGGACTAGCGAGGCCTACAATGAGCAGTTCTTC. The J gene is TRBJ2-1, the V gene TRBV29-1; 10 bases map to TRBD2. Trimming cost V 7 bases and J 2 bases; bases outside gene matches: 11. This CDR3 region has 16 residues. Germline-derived CDR1 and CDR2 are SQVTM and ANQGSEA.